This record looks at one T cell receptor (beta chain) sequence and its context. CDR3 length: 15 residues. The ends were cut back, 3 bases at V and 5 bases at J, with 14 bases in the middle. CDR1 KGHSH and CDR2 LQKENI come from the germline V gene. These data originate in a study of blood T cell repertoires in COVID-19. Study-wide background: Sources were T cells, B-cell-depleted T cells, or PBMCs; the material itself was cDNA or gDNA.

Authors' processing steps: Reference gene primer amplification gave nucleated cell count estimates. The assay was immunoSEQ multiplex PCR, and TCRdb's table has in-frame clones only and misses some. V, J and clone size are those of that table, while D and trimming were read from the DNA. The data show more than 100,000 clones, around 87% seen once. The receptor was isolated from a woman aged 60-70 years with acute or convalescent COVID-19. The chain combines TRBV18 with TRBJ2-1; D gene ambiguous. The sequenced sample consisted of peripheral blood. The CDR3 DNA sequence: TGTGCCAGCTCACCTCAGGCTTTACAGAACAATGAGCAGTTCTTC. As protein: CASSPQALQNNEQFF.